These T cell receptor beta chains were read from a single sample in a study of cytotoxic CD8 clonotypes in ibrutinib-treated CLL. Clones were read by immunoSEQ multiplex PCR, and TCRdb kept only the in-frame ones, dropping some. This sample has about 120,000 clones, with roughly 57% found just once. The sequenced sample was PBMCs, obtained after 24 months of ibrutinib treatment. The receptors shown here come from a human donor with chronic lymphocytic leukemia. CDR3s include the opening cysteine and the closing phenylalanine or tryptophan. D genes are given only for firm matches. Clone size is not always given. Where it is, it says once, few, many or a class for expanded clones.

v_gene	abundance	d_gene	j_gene	CDR3aa	CDR3nt
TRBV5-6	.	.	TRBJ2-7	CASSAYTPGSTYEQYF	TGTGCCAGCAGCGCATATACCCCAGGGTCCACCTACGAGCAGTACTTC
TRBV2	.	TRBD1	TRBJ1-1	CASMGQRSPNTEAFF	TGTGCCAGCATGGGACAGCGGTCACCCAACACTGAAGCTTTCTTT
TRBV19	.	.	TRBJ1-3	CASSIGADSGNTIYF	TGTGCCAGTAGTATAGGGGCAGACTCTGGAAACACCATATATTTT
TRBV21-1	.	.	TRBJ2-1	CASSKNFPGQILPIFNEQFF	TGTGCCAGCAGCAAAAATTTTCCCGGACAGATCCTCCCCATTTTCAATGAGCAGTTCTTC
TRBV19	.	TRBD1	TRBJ2-7	CASSDRGVYEQYF	TGTGCCAGTAGCGACAGGGGGGTCTACGAGCAGTACTTC
TRBV7-2	.	TRBD1	TRBJ1-5	CASSKTGGGQPQHF	TGTGCCAGCAGCAAGACAGGGGGCGGACAGCCCCAGCATTTT
TRBV27	.	.	TRBJ1-6	CASSFGANSPLHF	TGTGCCAGCAGTTTCGGGGCCAATTCACCCCTCCACTTT
TRBV18	few	.	TRBJ2-7	CASSQEFEQYF	TGTGCCAGCTCACAGGAATTCGAGCAGTACTTC
TRBV29-1	.	.	TRBJ2-7	CSVDLGGMNEQYF	TGCAGCGTTGATTTGGGTGGGATGAATGAGCAGTACTTC
TRBV5-1	.	.	TRBJ2-5	CASSLAVELGETQYF	TGCGCCAGCAGCTTGGCCGTCGAACTAGGGGAGACCCAGTACTTC
TRBV27	few	.	TRBJ1-1	CASSPYVNTEAFF	TGTGCCAGCAGTCCATACGTGAACACTGAAGCTTTCTTT
TRBV9	few	TRBD2	TRBJ2-3	CASSAKLGGSTDTQYF	TGTGCCAGCAGCGCCAAGTTGGGGGGGAGCACAGATACGCAGTATTTT
TRBV12-5	few	TRBD1	TRBJ2-5	CASGQTRQGATPTQYF	TGTGCTAGTGGTCAGACTAGACAGGGGGCGACCCCGACCCAGTACTTC
TRBV13	.	.	TRBJ2-3	CASSADPGQTITDTQYF	TGTGCCAGCAGCGCAGACCCAGGGCAGACAATCACAGATACGCAGTATTTT
TRBV7-9	.	TRBD1	TRBJ2-1	CASSSGQGRSSYNEQFF	TGTGCCAGCAGCTCCGGACAGGGGCGATCTTCCTACAATGAGCAGTTCTTC
TRBV7-8	.	.	TRBJ2-7	CASSSRPYGDEQYF	TGTGCCAGCAGCTCGCGTCCTTATGGGGACGAGCAGTACTTC
TRBV2	.	.	TRBJ1-2	CASSDVGRFNYGYTF	TGTGCCAGCAGTGATGTGGGACGCTTTAACTATGGCTACACCTTC
TRBV15	.	TRBD2	TRBJ2-2	CATNSGGPNTGELFF	TGTGCCACCAATAGCGGGGGGCCGAACACCGGGGAGCTGTTTTTT
TRBV29-1	.	.	TRBJ1-1	CSVDRGINTEAFF	TGCAGCGTTGACAGGGGCATCAACACTGAAGCTTTCTTT
TRBV5-1	few	.	TRBJ2-7	CASSLLGGTGEQYF	TGCGCCAGCAGCTTGCTGGGGGGGACAGGCGAGCAGTACTTC
TRBV6-6	few	.	TRBJ1-6	CASRDTGRDSPLHF	TGTGCCAGCAGGGACACAGGGAGGGATTCACCCCTCCACTTT
TRBV18	few	.	TRBJ2-6	CASSNTGPLNVLTF	TGTGCCAGCTCAAATACCGGGCCCCTCAACGTCCTGACTTTC
TRBV7-8	.	TRBD1	TRBJ1-6	CASSLVGQGGSPLHF	TGTGCCAGCAGCTTAGTCGGCCAGGGGGGTTCACCCCTCCACTTT
TRBV5-4	.	.	TRBJ2-3	CASSLGGEQGDTQYF	TGTGCCAGCAGCTTGGGGGGGGAACAGGGAGATACGCAGTATTTT
TRBV25-1	.	TRBD1	TRBJ1-1	CASSATGFLTFMNTEAFF	TGTGCCAGCAGTGCGACAGGGTTTCTTACCTTTATGAACACTGAAGCTTTCTTT
TRBV7-2	many	.	TRBJ2-5	CASSSRDSGTQYF	TGTGCCAGCAGCTCCCGGGACTCGGGGACCCAGTACTTC
TRBV10-2	.	TRBD2	TRBJ2-7	CASSDVAGGTYEQYF	TGCGCCAGCAGTGATGTGGCGGGGGGGACCTACGAGCAGTACTTC
TRBV7-3	.	.	TRBJ2-7	CASSLGQGRSYEQYF	TGTGCCAGCAGCTTAGGGCAGGGTAGGTCCTACGAGCAGTACTTC
TRBV9	few	.	TRBJ2-6	CASSAYSGANVLTF	TGTGCCAGCAGCGCTTACTCTGGGGCCAACGTCCTGACTTTC
TRBV4-1	.	TRBD2	TRBJ2-7	CASSHSVSSGYEQYF	TGCGCCAGCAGCCACTCTGTTTCTAGCGGCTACGAGCAGTACTTC